The 13 T cell receptor beta chains in this list originate from one sample, sequenced in a study of blood T cell repertoires in COVID-19. The method was immunoSEQ multiplex PCR; TCRdb's version includes in-frame clones alone and lacks a portion of them. Of about 72,000 clones in the sample, about four fifths were seen once. The sequenced sample consisted of peripheral blood. The origin of the receptors is a human donor in a cohort sampled during active COVID-19.

The rearrangement links TRBV6-1 to TRBJ2-7, with 7 nucleotides matching TRBD1. This CDR3 region has 16 residues. CDR1 is MNHNS, CDR2 SASEGT, per germline. V dropped 3 bases and J dropped 0; count of bases not matched to a gene: 8. The chain's CDR3 is CASSESRDRDSYEQYF. The CDR3 DNA follows: TGTGCCAGCAGTGAGAGCCGGGACAGAGACTCCTACGAGCAGTACTTC.

This clone was counted a few times. J is TRBJ1-1 and V is TRBV5-4; D is ambiguous. V lost 7 bases and J 0 bases, leaving 7 bases between the germline ends. The germline V gene encodes CDR1 SGHNT and CDR2 YYREEE (reference sequence). This CDR3 has 12 amino acids. The CDR3 region is CASGSMNTEAFF. The CDR3, as DNA: TGTGCCAGCGGTTCTATGAACACTGAAGCTTTCTTT.

This clone was detected a few times. The chain uses TRBV19 and TRBJ1-5; D remains ambiguous. The CDR3 sequence is 16 residues long. V dropped 5 bases and J dropped 1 base, with 15 bases sitting between them. From germline, CDR1 is LNHDA and CDR2 SQIVND (reference sequence). CDR3 sequence (DNA): TGTGCCAGTAGTTTCCCGGCCTCGGAGAGCAATCAGCCCCAGCATTTT. It encodes CASSFPASESNQPQHF.

The chain's CDR3 is CASSLGRGGDTQYF. In DNA, the CDR3 is TGCGCCAGCAGCTTGGGGCGGGGCGGAGATACGCAGTATTTT. The chain combines TRBV5-1 with TRBJ2-3; maybe TRBD2 (6 bases). The germline V gene encodes CDR1 SGHRS and CDR2 YFSETQ. The CDR3 length is 14 residues. Trimming removed 0 bases from V and 5 bases from J, with 10 bases in between.

Only one count was recorded for this clone. The rearrangement links TRBV29-1 to TRBJ1-2; D might be TRBD1 (5 bases). CDR1 and CDR2 (germline): SQVTM, ANQGSEA. The CDR3 contains 12 residues. V was clipped by 3 bases and J by 6 bases, with 11 bases between them. The CDR3 DNA follows: TGCAGCGTTGAGTCATGGGGGGATGGCTACACCTTC. Translated: CSVESWGDGYTF.

The genes are TRBV5-1 and TRBJ2-7, with 10 positions matching TRBD1. V shed 4 bases, J shed 9 bases, and the junction held 16 bases outside the gene matches. Germline lookup yields CDR1 SGHRS and CDR2 YFSETQ. This CDR3 comprises 16 residues. The CDR3 coding sequence is TGCGCCAGCAGCCGGGATGTGGCGGGGACAGGGGAAAGGCAGTACTTC. Translated: CASSRDVAGTGERQYF.

The gene calls are TRBV19 and TRBJ1-4, with unresolved D. The CDR3 length is 15 residues. In germline, CDR1 is LNHDA, CDR2 SQIVND (reference sequence). The ends were cut back, 7 bases at V and 8 bases at J, with 20 bases in the middle. CDR3 sequence reads: CASTLGGRVPEKLFF. The CDR3 DNA follows: TGTGCCAGTACCCTGGGTGGGAGGGTACCGGAAAAACTGTTTTTT.

The V call is TRBV6-5, the J call TRBJ1-6, with D possibly TRBD1 on 5 matching bases. The ends were cut back, 6 bases at V and 9 bases at J, with 15 bases in the middle. From germline, CDR1 is MNHEY and CDR2 SVGAGI. The CDR3 has 14 amino acids. In nucleotides, the CDR3 is TGTGCCAGCAGACCCCCAGGGAATGGTTCACCCCTCCACTTT. This encodes CASRPPGNGSPLHF.

V is TRBV12-3 or TRBV12-4 and J is TRBJ1-1; D not resolved. Trimming took 4 bases from V and 5 from J, leaving 11 bases between them. This CDR3 is 13 amino acids long. Here the CDR3 DNA reads TGTGCCAGCAGTTGGAGCACGGGGACTGAAGCTTTCTTT. Translation gives CASSWSTGTEAFF.

Worth noting for this clone: The junction shows a germline mismatch at one end, possibly a read error. The chain carries TRBV6-2 or TRBV6-3 and TRBJ2-7, with a weak D call TRBD2 (5 bases). This CDR3 has 14 amino acids. Germline CDR1 MNHEY, CDR2 SVGEGT. Here the CDR3 DNA reads TGTGCCAGTAGTTCAAGAGGGTTCTCCTACGAGCAGTACTTC. Its translation: CASSSRGFSYEQYF.

J is TRBJ2-7 and V is TRBV9; D gene unclear. Germline V CDR1 and CDR2: SGDLS, YYNGEE. V was trimmed by 0 bases and J by 2 bases, leaving 18 bases between them. The CDR3 totals 17 residues. The CDR3 loop is CASSVASFQATPYEQYF. The CDR3 DNA reads TGTGCCAGCAGCGTAGCGAGTTTCCAGGCCACTCCCTACGAGCAGTACTTC. Full variable domain (rest looked up from reference TRBV9 and TRBJ2-7): DSGVTQTPKHLITATGQRVTLRCSPRSGDLSVYWYQQSLDQGLQFLIQYYNGEERAKGNILERFSAQQFPDLHSELNLSSLELGDSALYFCASSVASFQATPYEQYFGPGTRLTVT.

There are a few counts of this clone. The rearrangement uses TRBV6-5 and TRBJ1-3, with TRBD1 matching over 7 bases. The V gene's germline CDR1 is MNHEY and CDR2 SVGAGI. This CDR3 has 12 amino acids. V shed 6 bases, J shed 4 bases, and the junction held 0 bases outside the gene matches. The CDR3 protein is CASRQGGNTIYF. CDR3 sequence (DNA): TGTGCCAGCAGACAGGGGGGAAACACCATATATTTT.

The genes are TRBV18 and TRBJ2-7; D not certain. This CDR3 is 15 amino acids long. V dropped 3 bases and J dropped 3 bases, with 15 bases sitting between them. Germline V CDR1 and CDR2: KGHSH, LQKENI. The CDR3 sequence is CASSPVAWADYEQYF. CDR3 bases: TGTGCCAGCTCACCGGTGGCCTGGGCCGACTACGAGCAGTACTTC.